These T cell receptor beta chains were read from a single sample in a study of T cells in Graves' hyperthyroidism and ophthalmopathy. MiXCR, run by TCRdb on the multiplex PCR reads, gives a single entry per CDR3 protein. The table shows a few hundred thousand distinct CDR3 sequences, with roughly 16% occurring only once. Material for sequencing was blood. Receptors were obtained from a middle-aged woman with Graves' ophthalmopathy. CDR3s include the opening cysteine and the closing phenylalanine or tryptophan. Fields, in order: clone size, J gene, V gene, D gene, CDR3 DNA, CDR3 protein. A D gene is named only where the DNA matches it firmly. Clone size, where shown, is once, few, many, or a class for clones that have expanded.

>.|TRBJ2-5|TRBV6-2/TRBV6-3|.
TGTGCCAGCAGTTACTCGACGCCAGGGATGAGGGTACAAGAGACCCAGTACTTC
CASSYSTPGMRVQETQYF
>many|TRBJ2-5|TRBV7-8|TRBD2
TGTGCCAGCAGCTTAGCGAGGACTAGTAAAGAGACCCAGTACTTC
CASSLARTSKETQYF
>many|TRBJ1-1|TRBV3-1|.
TGTGCCAGCAGCCAAGGAACTGAAGCTTTCTTT
CASSQGTEAFF
>.|TRBJ2-3|TRBV2|TRBD2
TGTGCCAGCAATAGAATAAGCGGGAGATCGGATACGCAGTATTTT
CASNRISGRSDTQYF
>.|TRBJ2-5|TRBV29-1|.
TGCAGCGTTGATTTCACAACCCAAGAGACCCAGTACTTC
CSVDFTTQETQYF
>many|TRBJ2-4|TRBV2|.
TGTGCCAGCAAAGGTATGGCAGGGATGGCCAAAAACATTCAGTACTTC
CASKGMAGMAKNIQYF
>.|TRBJ2-1|TRBV4-1|.
TGCGCCAGCAGTCACCCAGGCGGCTTGAATGAGCAGTTCTTC
CASSHPGGLNEQFF
>many|TRBJ2-3|TRBV18|.
TGTGCCAGCTCACGCGATTTCCCAAGCACAGATACGCAGTATTTT
CASSRDFPSTDTQYF
>.|TRBJ2-1|TRBV12-3/TRBV12-4|TRBD2
TGTGCCAGCAGAAGGGGACAACTAGCGGTAAATGAGCAGTTCTTC
CASRRGQLAVNEQFF
>many|TRBJ2-7|TRBV11-2|TRBD2
TGTGCCAGCAGCTTAAGACTAGCGGAAAGCGAGCAGTACTTC
CASSLRLAESEQYF
>few|TRBJ1-5|TRBV3-1|.
TGTGCCAGCAGCCTCGGAGGAGGGGGGGCATCTCAGCCCCAGCATTTT
CASSLGGGGASQPQHF
>once|TRBJ1-1|TRBV11-2|.
TGTGCCGGCAGCTTAGGGGCCAGGAGCACTGAAGCTTTCTTT
CAGSLGARSTEAFF
>many|TRBJ1-2|TRBV12-3/TRBV12-4|.
TGTGCCAGCAGTGAAATACAGGGTGGAGGCTACACCTTC
CASSEIQGGGYTF
>many|TRBJ2-7|TRBV11-2|.
TGTGCCAGCAGCTTACACCCCTTCTACGAGCAGTACTTC
CASSLHPFYEQYF
>.|TRBJ2-3|TRBV4-1|TRBD1
TGCGCCAGCAGCCAAGGCCCTGTTAGGACAGGGCGTGATACGCAGTATTTT
CASSQGPVRTGRDTQYF
>.|TRBJ2-4|TRBV7-2|.
TGTGCCAGCAGCGATCGGGACCTAAACATTCAGTACTTC
CASSDRDLNIQYF
>few|TRBJ2-7|TRBV30|.
TGTGCCTGGAGTTTCTCCTACGAGCAGTACTTC
CAWSFSYEQYF
>.|TRBJ2-1|TRBV2|TRBD2
TGTGCCAGCAGTGAGACTAGCGGGATGGGGTACAATGAGCAGTTCTTC
CASSETSGMGYNEQFF
>few|TRBJ2-7|TRBV7-9|TRBD1
TGTGCCAGCAGCCCCTCGGACAGGGCCACCTACGAGCAGTACTTC
CASSPSDRATYEQYF
>.|TRBJ2-5|TRBV2|TRBD2
TGTGCCAGCGGTGTCCTAGGGACTAGCGGGAGGGAGACCCAGTACTTC
CASGVLGTSGRETQYF
>.|TRBJ2-1|TRBV2|TRBD2
TGTGCCAGTGGGATAGCGGGAGGGCCGAGCTCCTACAATGAGCAGTTCTTC
CASGIAGGPSSYNEQFF
>many|TRBJ1-3|TRBV18|.
TGTGCCAGCTCACCACCGGGACCTGGAGCTGGAAACACCATATATTTT
CASSPPGPGAGNTIYF
>.|TRBJ2-1|TRBV4-2|TRBD2
TGTGCCAGCAGCCCCGAGACTAGCGGGAGGCCGAGGGAGCAGTTCTTC
CASSPETSGRPREQFF
>many|TRBJ1-1|TRBV7-8|.
TGTGCCAGCAGCCCTGGGTTAGGCTACACTGAAGCTTTCTTT
CASSPGLGYTEAFF
>many|TRBJ1-2|TRBV28|TRBD1
TGTGCCAGCAGTCCCGGGACAGGGGGAAGAGGCTACACCTTC
CASSPGTGGRGYTF
>few|TRBJ1-3|TRBV2|.
TGTGCCAGCAGTGAAGTGAGCTCTGGAAACGCCATATATTTT
CASSEVSSGNAIYF
>.|TRBJ2-7|TRBV5-1|.
TGCGCCAGCAGCTTTAATCCCGGGACGATCTACGAGCAGTACTTC
CASSFNPGTIYEQYF
>once|TRBJ2-3|TRBV3-1|TRBD2
TGTGCCAGCAGCCATACGACTAGCGGGGGGGCAGATACGCAGTATTTT
CASSHTTSGGADTQYF